Below are 10 T cell receptor beta chains sequenced from a single sample in a study of CD8+ T cells in alopecia areata. RNA extraction and reverse transcription yielded cDNA as sequencing template. Assay: immunoSEQ multiplex PCR; the TCRdb copy retains only in-frame clones and omits some. The data show fewer than 3,000 clones, with none appearing a single time. Sequencing used lesional skin. The receptor set was obtained from a C3H/HeJ mouse with alopecia areata. The mice in this strain carry MHC haplotype H2-k.

On this clone itself: The gene names given are mouse names. The CDR3 end is not reached by the read, which stops 4 residues before it; the germline J gene fills it in. This chain links TRBV19 with TRBJ1-4, with 9 bases lining up with TRBD1. Germline V gene sequence: CDR1 FNHDT, CDR2 SITEND (reference sequence). The CDR3 length is 17 residues. Trimming removed 3 bases from V and 1 base from J; junction bases left unmatched: 7. The DNA read from the CDR3 is TGTGCCAGCAGTACCCCGGGACAGGGAGGTTCCAACGAA. It specifies CASSTPGQGGSNE. In full, the CDR3 reads CASSTPGQGGSNERLFF.

In this sample, this clone turned up many times. Gene names and germline match the mouse. Read sequence stops 4 residues before the CDR3 end, and the germline J gene provides the missing end. This chain uses TRBV13-1 with TRBJ1-2; a possible D gene is TRBD1 (6 bases). The V end was cut by 2 bases, the J end by 1 base, with 9 bases between. Per the germline V gene, CDR1 is NSHNY and CDR2 is SYGAGN. The CDR3 totals 14 residues. CDR3 in amino acids: CASSDRGGNSDYTF. The DNA read from the CDR3 is TGTGCCAGCAGTGACAGGGGAGGAAACTCC.

This clone has at least ten counts. The germline and genes are mouse ones. From the germline J gene comes the end of the CDR3, since the read stops 4 residues before it. This chain uses TRBV19 with TRBJ2-5; TRBD2 matches 9 bases. The junction had 2 bases not matched to a gene; V was cut back by 0 bases and J by 0 bases. Germline loops: CDR1 FNHDT, CDR2 SITEND (reference sequence). CDR3 length: 16 amino acids. The sequenced part of the CDR3 DNA is TGTGCCAGCAGTATAGAGACTGGGGGTAACCAAGAC. This translates into CASSIETGGNQD. The full-length CDR3 reads as CASSIETGGNQDTQYF. The variable domain in full, with the rest retrieved from reference TRBV19 and TRBJ2-5, is GGIITQTPKFLIGQEGQKLTLKCQQNFNHDTMYWYRQDSGKGLRLIYYSITENDLQKGDLSEGYDASREKKSSFSLTVTSAQKNEMAVFLCASSIETGGNQDTQYFGPGTRLLVL.

This clone was detected ten times or more. Gene names denote mouse genes. The CDR3 end is not reached by the read, which stops 4 residues before it; the germline J gene fills it in. The V gene is TRBV13-3, the J gene TRBJ2-7; TRBD2 matches 9 bases. The CDR3 is 13 residues long. The V gene's germline CDR1 is NNHDY and CDR2 SYVADS. The CDR3: CASSDDWGDEQYF. CDR3 DNA (partial): TGTGCCAGCAGTGATGACTGGGGGGAT.

This clone was counted many times. Gene and germline names: mouse. Sequencing ends 4 residues short of the CDR3 end; the germline J gene provides the rest. Other DNA variants within this sample encode the same CDR3. The rearrangement links TRBV12-1 to TRBJ2-1; TRBD1 is a possible D gene (5 bases). This CDR3 is built from 15 residues. V lost 6 bases to trimming and J lost 1 base, with 15 bases between them. CDR1 and CDR2 (germline): SGHSN, HYEKVE. The CDR3 bases that were read are TGTGCCAGCAGTCGCCCGAGGGGAAACTATGCT. Translation gives CASSRPRGNYA. Given in full, the CDR3 is CASSRPRGNYAEQFF.

At least ten counts were recorded for this clone. Here the gene names and germline are mouse. The CDR3 end lies 4 residues beyond the end of the read and is filled in from the germline J gene. V is TRBV19 and J is TRBJ2-1; TRBD2 agrees at 10 bases. This CDR3 has 15 amino acids. The germline V gene has CDR1 FNHDT and CDR2 SITEND (reference sequence). The junction had 3 bases not matched to a gene; V was cut back by 2 bases and J by 4 bases. The CDR3 DNA, read in part, is TGTGCCAGCAGTATGGGGACTGGGGCTTATGCT. Its translation is CASSMGTGAYA. The CDR3 reads in full as CASSMGTGAYAEQFF.

This clone was seen many times. Mouse names are used for the genes. The read gets to within 4 residues of the CDR3 end, and the germline J gene fills in the rest. The V gene is TRBV19, the J gene TRBJ1-2, with 9 bases aligning to TRBD1. CDR1 FNHDT and CDR2 SITEND come from the germline V gene (reference sequence). The CDR3 runs to 15 residues. V lost 7 bases, J lost 3 bases, and 10 bases stayed unmatched. CDR3 residues: CASAGGQGWHSDYTF. The CDR3 DNA, read in part, is TGTGCCAGCGCGGGGGGACAGGGATGGCACTCC.

As for this clone: Genes and germline are mouse. The observed sequence ends 4 residues before the CDR3 terminus, with the missing tail filled in from the germline J gene. V gene TRBV19 combines with J gene TRBJ2-3; 7 nucleotides align to TRBD1. The CDR3 contains 15 residues. CDR1 is FNHDT, CDR2 SITEND, per germline (reference sequence). Unmatched junction bases numbered 4, after V lost 1 base and J lost 2 bases. The DNA read from the CDR3 is TGTGCCAGCAGTATACAGGGGGATAATGCAGAA. This codes for CASSIQGDNAE. The whole CDR3 is CASSIQGDNAETLYF.

This clone was recorded at least ten times. The protein in this entry is translated from the DNA; at residue 11 it differs from the protein listed in TCRdb. It differs at one base from a far larger clone, so likely a read error. Gene names and germline refer to mouse. Sequencing ends 3 residues short of the CDR3 end; the germline J gene provides the rest. V is TRBV19 and J is TRBJ1-6; the match to TRBD1 covers 7 bases. TRBJ1-6 is labeled an ORF, and its function is uncertain. V trimming: 1 base; J trimming: 6 bases; junction bases outside the gene matches: 1. Germline V gives CDR1 FNHDT, CDR2 SITEND (reference sequence). The CDR3 totals 14 residues. The part of the CDR3 DNA that was read is TGTGCCAGCAGTATACAGGGGGTTAATTCGCCC. This encodes CASSIQGVNSP. Given in full, the CDR3 is CASSIQGVNSPLYF.

By proportion, this clone is medium-sized. Each gene name is a mouse one. Sequencing ends 4 residues short of the CDR3 end; the germline J gene provides the rest. The rearrangement links TRBV5 to TRBJ2-7, with TRBD2 matching 9 bases. The CDR3 is 18 residues long. The junction had 9 bases not matched to a gene; V was cut back by 0 bases and J by 0 bases. Germline V lookup: CDR1 LGHNA, CDR2 YNLKQL (reference sequence). The CDR3 bases that were read are TGTGCCAGCAGCCAAGATGGGCTTCCGGGACTGGGCTCCTAT. Amino acids: CASSQDGLPGLGSY. The complete CDR3 protein is CASSQDGLPGLGSYEQYF.